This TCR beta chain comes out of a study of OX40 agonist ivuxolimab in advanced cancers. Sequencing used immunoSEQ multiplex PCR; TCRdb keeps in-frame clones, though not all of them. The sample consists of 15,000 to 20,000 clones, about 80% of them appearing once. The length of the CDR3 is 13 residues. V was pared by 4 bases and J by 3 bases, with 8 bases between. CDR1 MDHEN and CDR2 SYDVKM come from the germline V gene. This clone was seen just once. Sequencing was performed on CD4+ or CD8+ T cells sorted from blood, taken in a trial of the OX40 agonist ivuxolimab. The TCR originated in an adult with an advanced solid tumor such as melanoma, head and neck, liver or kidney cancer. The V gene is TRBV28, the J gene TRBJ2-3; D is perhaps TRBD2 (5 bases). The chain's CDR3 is CASSWTLTDTQYF. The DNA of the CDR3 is TGTGCCAGCAGTTGGACTTTGACAGATACGCAGTATTTT.